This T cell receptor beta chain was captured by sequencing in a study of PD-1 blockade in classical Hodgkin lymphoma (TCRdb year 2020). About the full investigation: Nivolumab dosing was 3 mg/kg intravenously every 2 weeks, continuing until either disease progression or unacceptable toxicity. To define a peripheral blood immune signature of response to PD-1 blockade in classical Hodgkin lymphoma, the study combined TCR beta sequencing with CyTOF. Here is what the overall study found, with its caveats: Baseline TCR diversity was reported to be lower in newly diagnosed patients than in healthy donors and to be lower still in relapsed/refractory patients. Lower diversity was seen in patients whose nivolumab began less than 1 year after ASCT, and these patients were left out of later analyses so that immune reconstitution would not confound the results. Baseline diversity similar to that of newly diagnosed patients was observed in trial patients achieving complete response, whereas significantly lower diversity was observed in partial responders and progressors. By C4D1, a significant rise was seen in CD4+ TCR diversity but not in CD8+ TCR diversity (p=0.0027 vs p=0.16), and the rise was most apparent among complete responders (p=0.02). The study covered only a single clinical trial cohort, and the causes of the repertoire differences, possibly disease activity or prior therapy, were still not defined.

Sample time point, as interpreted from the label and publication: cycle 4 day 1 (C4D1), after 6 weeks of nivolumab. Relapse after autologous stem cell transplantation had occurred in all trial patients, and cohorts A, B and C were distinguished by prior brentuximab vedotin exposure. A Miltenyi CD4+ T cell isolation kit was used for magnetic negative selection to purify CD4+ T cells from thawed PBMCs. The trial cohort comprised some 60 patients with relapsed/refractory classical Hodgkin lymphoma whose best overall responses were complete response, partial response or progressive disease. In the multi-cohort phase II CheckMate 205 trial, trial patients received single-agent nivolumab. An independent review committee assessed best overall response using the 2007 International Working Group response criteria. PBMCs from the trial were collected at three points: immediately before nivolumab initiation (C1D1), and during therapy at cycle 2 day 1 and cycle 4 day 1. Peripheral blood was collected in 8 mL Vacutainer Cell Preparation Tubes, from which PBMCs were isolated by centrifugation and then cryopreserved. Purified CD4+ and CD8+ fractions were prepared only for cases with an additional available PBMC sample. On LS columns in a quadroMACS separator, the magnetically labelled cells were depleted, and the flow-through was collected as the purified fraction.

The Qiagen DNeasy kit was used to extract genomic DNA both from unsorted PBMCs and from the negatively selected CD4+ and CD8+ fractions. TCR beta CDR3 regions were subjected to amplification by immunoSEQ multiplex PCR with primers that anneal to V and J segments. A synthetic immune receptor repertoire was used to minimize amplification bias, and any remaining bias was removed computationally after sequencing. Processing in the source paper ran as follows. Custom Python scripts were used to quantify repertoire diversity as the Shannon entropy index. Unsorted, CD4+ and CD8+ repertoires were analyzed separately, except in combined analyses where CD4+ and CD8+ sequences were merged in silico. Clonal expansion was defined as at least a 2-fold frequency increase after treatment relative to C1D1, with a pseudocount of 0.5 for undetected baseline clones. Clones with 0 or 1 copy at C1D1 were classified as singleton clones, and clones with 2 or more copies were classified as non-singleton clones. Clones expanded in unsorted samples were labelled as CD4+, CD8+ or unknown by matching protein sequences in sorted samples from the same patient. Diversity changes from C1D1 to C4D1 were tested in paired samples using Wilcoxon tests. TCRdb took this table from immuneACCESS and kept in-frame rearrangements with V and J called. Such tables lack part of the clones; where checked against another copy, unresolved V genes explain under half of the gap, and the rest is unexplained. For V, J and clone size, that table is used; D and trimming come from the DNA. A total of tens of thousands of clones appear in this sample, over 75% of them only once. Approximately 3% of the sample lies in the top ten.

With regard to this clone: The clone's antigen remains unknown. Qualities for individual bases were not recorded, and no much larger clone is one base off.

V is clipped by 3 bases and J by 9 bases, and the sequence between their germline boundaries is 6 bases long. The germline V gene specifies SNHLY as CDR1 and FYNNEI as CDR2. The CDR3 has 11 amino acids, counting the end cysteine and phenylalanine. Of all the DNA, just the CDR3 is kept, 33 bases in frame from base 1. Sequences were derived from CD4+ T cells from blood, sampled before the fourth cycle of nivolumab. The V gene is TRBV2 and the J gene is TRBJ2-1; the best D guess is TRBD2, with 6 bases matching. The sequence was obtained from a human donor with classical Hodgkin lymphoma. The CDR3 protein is CASSDSGEQFF. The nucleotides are TGTGCCAGCAGTGATAGCGGTGAGCAGTTCTTC.